This TCR beta chain was sequenced in a study of blood T cell repertoires in COVID-19 (dated by TCRdb to the early 2020s). At the level of the whole study: Samples covering the acute and convalescent phases of COVID-19 were provided by collaborators in the United States, Italy and Spain. The prospective study material was composed of cDNA or gDNA derived from T cells, B-cell-depleted T cells, or PBMCs. Deeply sampled blood TCRbeta repertoires from subjects exposed to, actively infected with, or recovered from COVID-19 were included in the dataset. The repertoires were made available in a free public database intended to serve as a resource for research on the immune response to SARS-CoV-2. Samples came from the ongoing ImmuneRACE study (first 160 participants) plus 1,254 subjects from 6 global collaborators. Nearly every sample came with metadata listing a de-identified subject ID, COVID-19 status, age in years and sex. HLA class I and class II types, where available, came from metadata supplied by the sample provider rather than from assay-based typing.

The paper's findings and limits, for the study overall: Clinical and demographic metadata were provided uncurated, with the amount varying by source and participant.

Its CDR3 holds 16 amino acids, cysteine through phenylalanine. Of all the DNA, just the CDR3 is kept, 48 bases in frame from base 1. According to the germline V gene (reference sequence), CDR1 reads SEHNR and CDR2 reads FQNEAQ. The V and J ends are trimmed by 4 bases and 1 base, leaving 15 bases between them. Participants in the prospective study were aged about 18 to 89 years, lived in some 24 United States geographic areas, and enrolled through a virtual design. To assign participants to cohorts, the prospective study relied on clinical history that participants themselves reported in a screening survey and a study questionnaire. Recovered participants in ImmuneRACE Cohort 3 were defined as having two consecutive negative NP/OP PCR tests, clearance from a healthcare professional, or resolution of symptoms. Mobile phlebotomists in the prospective study collected whole blood, serum and a nasopharyngeal or oropharyngeal swab from every participant. Additional blood draws and questionnaires over an approximately 2-month period could optionally be provided by prospective study participants. Before DNA extraction, prospective study blood samples were shipped either frozen or at room temperature.

As to this clone: Its target antigen remains unknown. No base-level quality is on record; no much larger clone is a single base apart.

TCRbeta CDR3 regions were amplified from genomic DNA by means of the immunoSEQ Assay, a bias-controlled multiplex PCR. Turning to the authors' computational methods: The number of nucleated cells in each sample was estimated by amplification of reference gene primers within the assay. To quantify the absolute abundance of each unique TCRbeta CDR3 rearrangement, sequence reads were collapsed and filtered. For each sample, productive Simpson clonality was calculated as the square root of Simpson's diversity index across productive rearrangements. The table was pulled from immuneACCESS by TCRdb, which kept in-frame rearrangements only. Such tables lose some clones; where checked, under half of the loss comes from unresolved V genes, and the rest has no known cause. That table supplies the V and J calls and clone size; D and trimming were determined from the DNA. Within this sample are around 500,000 clones, with 88% of them counted one time only. Of the sample, 8% to 9.5% is held by the ten largest clones.

The TCR originated in a woman aged 60-75 years who had recovered from COVID-19. The V and J segments used are TRBV7-9 and TRBJ2-3; TRBD1 is a weak D gene call, 5 bases matching. The sequenced sample was PBMCs or T cells enriched from blood (not recorded which). The CDR3 region has the sequence CASSSALGVGTDTQYF. The DNA reads as follows: TGTGCCAGCAGCTCCGCCCTAGGGGTCGGCACAGATACGCAGTATTTT.